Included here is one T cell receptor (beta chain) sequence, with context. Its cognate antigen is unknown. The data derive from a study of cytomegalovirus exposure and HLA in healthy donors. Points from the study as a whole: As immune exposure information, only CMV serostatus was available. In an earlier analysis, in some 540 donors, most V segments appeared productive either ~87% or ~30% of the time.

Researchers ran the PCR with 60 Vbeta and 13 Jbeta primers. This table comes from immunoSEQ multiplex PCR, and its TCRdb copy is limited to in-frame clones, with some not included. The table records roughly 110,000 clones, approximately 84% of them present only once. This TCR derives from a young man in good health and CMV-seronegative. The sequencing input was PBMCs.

Here the CDR3 DNA reads TGTGCCAGCAGTTACCGGGTCGGCTTCAGCGATGAGCAGTTCTTC. It encodes CASSYRVGFSDEQFF. The chain carries TRBV6-6 and TRBJ2-1; no clear D gene. Germline CDR1 reads MNHNY; CDR2 reads SVGAGI (reference sequence). The CDR3 runs 15 residues. V was trimmed by 2 bases and J by 8 bases, leaving 16 bases between them.